The clone carrying this T cell receptor (beta chain) was recorded at least ten times. Its antigen remains unknown. Germline assignment: CDR1 SGHTA and CDR2 FQGNSA. Trimming shortened V by 9 bases and J by 4 bases, and 7 bases separated the two germline ends. This CDR3 region has 11 residues. This sample was included in a study of T cells in Graves' hyperthyroidism and ophthalmopathy. Study-wide points: Most expanded thyroid clonotypes above 0.001 recurred in blood.

Amplification of TCR beta CDR3 regions was performed using RNA transcripts as template. Researchers ran a first-round RT-PCR on the TCR CDR3 using the HTBI primer set. TCRdb passed the multiplex PCR reads through MiXCR, listing each CDR3 protein once. The sample carries about 420,000 distinct CDR3 sequences, approximately 14% recorded once. The chain is built from TRBV7-2 and TRBJ2-1; the D is unclear. The receptor was derived from a young woman with Graves' hyperthyroidism. The sample taken for sequencing was blood. CDR3 sequence: CASTNYNEQFF. CDR3 DNA: TGTGCCAGTACCAATTACAATGAGCAGTTCTTC.